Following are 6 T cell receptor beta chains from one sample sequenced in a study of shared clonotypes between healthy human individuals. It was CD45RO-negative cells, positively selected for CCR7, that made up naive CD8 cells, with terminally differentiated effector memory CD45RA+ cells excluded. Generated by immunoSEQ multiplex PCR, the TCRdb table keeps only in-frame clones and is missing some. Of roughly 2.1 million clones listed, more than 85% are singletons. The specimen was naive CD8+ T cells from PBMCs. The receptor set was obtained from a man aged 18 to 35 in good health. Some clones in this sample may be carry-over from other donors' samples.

CDR3 amino acids: CASRGGDGGSYEQYF. CDR3 coding DNA: TGTGCCAGCAGGGGAGGGGACGGGGGCTCCTACGAGCAGTACTTC. The chain joins TRBV2 to TRBJ2-7, with 7 bases aligning to TRBD2. In germline, CDR1 is SNHLY, CDR2 FYNNEI. CDR3 length: 15 amino acids. Germline trimming cut 6 bases from V and 0 bases from J; bases unmatched to any gene: 8.

CDR3 DNA sequence: TGTGCCAGCAGCCCCGGAAAATACGAGCAGTACTTC. It encodes CASSPGKYEQYF. This chain uses TRBV14 with TRBJ2-7, with D unresolved. The CDR3 loop spans 12 amino acids. V was cut by 4 bases and J by 4 bases, with 8 bases left in between. Germline CDR1 reads SGHDN; CDR2 reads FVKESK.

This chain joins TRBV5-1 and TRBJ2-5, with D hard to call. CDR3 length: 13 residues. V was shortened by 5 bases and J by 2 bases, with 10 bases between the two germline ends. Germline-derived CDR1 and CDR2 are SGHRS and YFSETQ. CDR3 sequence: CASSEEMQETQYF. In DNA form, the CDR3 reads TGCGCCAGCAGTGAGGAGATGCAAGAGACCCAGTACTTC.

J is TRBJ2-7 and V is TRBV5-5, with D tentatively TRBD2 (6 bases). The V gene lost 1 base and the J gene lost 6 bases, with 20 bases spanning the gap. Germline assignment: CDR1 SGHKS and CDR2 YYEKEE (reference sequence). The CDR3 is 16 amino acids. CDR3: CASSLYRGTSLGEQYF. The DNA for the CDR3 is TGTGCCAGCAGCTTGTACCGGGGGACCTCCCTGGGCGAGCAGTACTTC.

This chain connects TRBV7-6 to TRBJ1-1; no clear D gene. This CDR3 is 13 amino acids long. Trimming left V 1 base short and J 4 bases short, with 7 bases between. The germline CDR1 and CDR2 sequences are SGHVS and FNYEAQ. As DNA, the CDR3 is TGTGCCAGCAGCTTAGTTTCGGGCACTGAAGCTTTCTTT. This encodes CASSLVSGTEAFF.

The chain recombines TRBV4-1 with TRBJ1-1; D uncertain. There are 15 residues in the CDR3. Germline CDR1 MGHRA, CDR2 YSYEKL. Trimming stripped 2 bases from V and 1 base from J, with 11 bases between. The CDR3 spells CASSQYPIRNTEAFF. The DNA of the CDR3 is TGCGCCAGCAGCCAATATCCGATTAGGAACACTGAAGCTTTCTTT.